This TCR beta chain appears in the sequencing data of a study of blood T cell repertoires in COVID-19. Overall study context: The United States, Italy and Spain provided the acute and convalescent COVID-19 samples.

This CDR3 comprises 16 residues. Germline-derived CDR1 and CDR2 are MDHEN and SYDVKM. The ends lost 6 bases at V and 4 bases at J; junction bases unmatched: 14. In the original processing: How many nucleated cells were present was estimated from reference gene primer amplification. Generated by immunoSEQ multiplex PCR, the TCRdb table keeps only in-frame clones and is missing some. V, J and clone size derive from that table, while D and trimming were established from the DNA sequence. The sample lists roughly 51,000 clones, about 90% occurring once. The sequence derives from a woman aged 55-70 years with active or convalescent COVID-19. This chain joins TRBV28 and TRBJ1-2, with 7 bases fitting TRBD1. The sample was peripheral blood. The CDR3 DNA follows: TGTGCCAGCAGACCCAGACAGGGAATAGGCTCCTATGGCTACACCTTC. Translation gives CASRPRQGIGSYGYTF.